The next 12 T cell receptor beta chains were all read from a single sample in a study of T-cell memory formation after mild COVID-19. In TCRdb, the 5' RACE reads were re-called with MiXCR into one record per CDR3 protein. The profile shows fewer than 60,000 distinct CDR3 sequences, roughly a quarter of them singletons. The sequencing input was PBMCs or a T cell subset sorted from them (not recorded which). These receptors originate from a man younger than 30 who had mild COVID-19 (a few samples of this study predate the infection). Cell type and time point are not known.

The chain carries TRBV6-5 and TRBJ1-5; D gene ambiguous. Between the trimmed V and J ends, which lost 4 bases and 0 bases, there was a span of 13 bases. This CDR3 comprises 16 residues. Germline lookup yields CDR1 MNHEY and CDR2 SVGAGI. The CDR3 loop reads CASSSRPGDSNQPQHF. CDR3 nucleotides: TGTGCCAGCAGTTCCCGACCCGGGGATAGCAATCAGCCCCAGCATTTT.

In its sample, this clonotype was seen many times. The chain links TRBV5-1 to TRBJ2-1, with 12 bases lining up with TRBD1. Looked up from germline, CDR1 is SGHRS and CDR2 is YFSETQ. V was pared by 5 bases and J by 4 bases, with 10 bases of the junction left unmatched. The CDR3 is 17 residues long. Here the CDR3 reads CASRAGTGGSSYNEQFF. CDR3 bases: TGCGCCAGCAGGGCCGGGACAGGGGGCTCGTCGTACAATGAGCAGTTCTTC.

V is TRBV7-9 and J is TRBJ1-5; D gene unclear. This CDR3 region has 15 residues. Looked up from germline, CDR1 is SEHNR and CDR2 is FQNEAQ (reference sequence). V lost 1 base and J 0 bases, leaving 7 bases between the germline ends. CDR3 coding DNA: TGTGCCAGCAGCTTAGTAGGGAATAGCAATCAGCCCCAGCATTTT. Its translation is CASSLVGNSNQPQHF.

The rearrangement joins TRBV5-1 to TRBJ2-2, with 9 bases lining up with TRBD2. Germline loops: CDR1 SGHRS, CDR2 YFSETQ. This CDR3 comprises 16 residues. The V gene end was trimmed by 2 bases and the J gene end by 2 bases; junction bases not matched to a gene: 4. The CDR3: CASSFPSGVNTGELFF. The CDR3 nucleotides read TGCGCCAGCAGCTTTCCTAGCGGGGTAAACACCGGGGAGCTGTTTTTT. Together with reference TRBV5-1 and TRBJ2-2, the CDR3 gives the full variable domain: KAGVTQTPRYLIKTRGQQVTLSCSPISGHRSVSWYQQTPGQGLQFLFEYFSETQRNKGNFPGRFSGRQFSNSRSEMNVSTLELGDSALYLCASSFPSGVNTGELFFGEGSRLTVL.

The rearrangement joins TRBV27 to TRBJ1-2, with 8 positions matching TRBD1. The CDR3 has 14 residues. Per germline, CDR1 MNHEY and CDR2 SMNVEV (reference sequence). V dropped 6 bases and J dropped 8; count of bases not matched to a gene: 11. The CDR3 nucleotides read TGTGCCAGCAGCCGGATGGACAGGGCGGGAGGCTACACCTTC. Protein sequence: CASSRMDRAGGYTF.

This clonotype has just a few counts. The V gene is TRBV4-2, the J gene TRBJ2-2; perhaps TRBD2 as D (6 bases). The CDR3 covers 16 residues. The V and J ends lost 0 bases and 6 bases respectively, with 14 bases between them. Germline CDR1 is LGHNA and CDR2 is YNFKEQ. CDR3 in DNA: TGTGCCAGCAGCCAAGATAGAGGCGGGGAATCCGGGGAGCTGTTTTTT. Translated: CASSQDRGGESGELFF.

This clonotype occurred a few times. This chain uses TRBV15 with TRBJ1-5, with a tentative D call TRBD1 (6 bases). Germline V CDR1 and CDR2: LNHNV, YYDKDF (reference sequence). V was cut by 5 bases and J by 6 bases, with 8 bases left in between. The CDR3 loop spans 12 amino acids. The CDR3 reads CATSGGGQPQHF. DNA for the CDR3: TGTGCCACCAGCGGAGGGGGTCAGCCCCAGCATTTT.

In its sample, this clonotype was seen a few times. The rearrangement joins TRBV5-1 to TRBJ1-5; no clear D gene. The CDR3 spans 16 residues. Germline values: CDR1 SGHRS, CDR2 YFSETQ. Trimming pared 4 bases from V and 0 bases from J, leaving 14 bases between. In DNA, the CDR3 is TGCGCCAGCAGCCCCCTGCCCCAGGATAGCAATCAGCCCCAGCATTTT. Its translation is CASSPLPQDSNQPQHF.

This rearrangement joins TRBV12-3 or TRBV12-4 to TRBJ1-2, with D perhaps matching TRBD1 (6 bases). The CDR3 runs 14 residues. Deletions cut 6 bases from V and 4 bases from J, with 15 bases between. DNA of the CDR3: TGTGCCAGCAGGAAGGACAGCCACCTCTATGGCTACACCTTC. It translates to CASRKDSHLYGYTF.

This clonotype was counted a few times. The chain carries TRBV7-6 and TRBJ2-1; 12 nucleotides line up with TRBD2. CDR1 SGHVS and CDR2 FNYEAQ come from the germline V gene. After removal of 3 bases from V and 0 bases from J, the junction contained 15 bases not matched to a gene. The CDR3 runs 21 residues. The CDR3 protein is CASSFPQTSGGPSRSYNEQFF. CDR3 sequence (DNA): TGTGCCAGCAGCTTCCCCCAGACTAGCGGGGGACCCAGCCGCTCCTACAATGAGCAGTTCTTC.

The V call is TRBV18, the J call TRBJ2-7, with TRBD1 as a possible D gene (6 bases). This CDR3 region has 12 residues. Trimming left V 5 bases short and J 6 bases short, with 11 bases between. CDR1 is KGHSH and CDR2 is LQKENI in the germline V gene. The CDR3 coding sequence is TGTGCCAGCTCAGAAATCAGGGGCGAGCAGTACTTC. This sequence encodes CASSEIRGEQYF.

J is TRBJ2-7 and V is TRBV5-1, with a possible D match to TRBD2 (6 bases). V dropped 4 bases and J dropped 4 bases, with 12 bases sitting between them. In germline, CDR1 is SGHRS, CDR2 YFSETQ. The CDR3 extends over 13 amino acids. The CDR3 protein is CASSPGEDYEQYF. DNA for the CDR3: TGCGCCAGCAGCCCGGGGGAGGATTACGAGCAGTACTTC.